One sample yielded the 5 T cell receptor beta chains listed below, sequenced in a study of T cell changes during pregnancy in multiple sclerosis. Sequencing used immunoSEQ multiplex PCR; TCRdb keeps in-frame clones, though not all of them. The sample comprises some 70,000 clones, 75% to 95% of which are singletons, and approximately 2.5% rests with the top ten. This specimen was peripheral blood, taken in the first trimester of pregnancy. The receptors here all came from a female donor with multiple sclerosis, enrolled in a pregnancy study.

CDR3 DNA: TGCGCCAGCGGAGGGGCCCGAGATACGCAGTATTTT. Amino acid sequence: CASGGARDTQYF. The chain couples TRBV5-1 to TRBJ2-3; D perhaps matches TRBD2 (6 bases). The V end was cut by 7 bases, the J end by 5 bases, with 11 bases between. CDR3 length: 12 residues. Germline CDR1 SGHRS, CDR2 YFSETQ.

The rearrangement joins TRBV5-1 to TRBJ1-1; 7 bases line up with TRBD1. V dropped 3 bases and J dropped 3; count of bases not matched to a gene: 11. The CDR3 runs 16 residues. Germline-derived CDR1 and CDR2 are SGHRS and YFSETQ. CDR3 sequence reads: CASSSGQADFYTEAFF. CDR3 bases: TGCGCCAGCAGCTCCGGACAGGCAGACTTTTACACTGAAGCTTTCTTT. Drawing the rest from reference TRBV5-1 and TRBJ1-1, the complete variable domain is KAGVTQTPRYLIKTRGQQVTLSCSPISGHRSVSWYQQTPGQGLQFLFEYFSETQRNKGNFPGRFSGRQFSNSRSEMNVSTLELGDSALYLCASSSGQADFYTEAFFGQGTRLTVV.

This chain links TRBV27 with TRBJ1-3; weak D call: TRBD1 (5 bases). The CDR3 is 20 residues long. The V end lost 4 bases, the J end lost 0 bases, and 25 bases lay between the germline ends. CDR1 MNHEY and CDR2 SMNVEV come from the germline V gene (reference sequence). CDR3 sequence reads: CASSSTISGHPILSGNTIYF. The CDR3 DNA reads TGTGCCAGCAGTTCAACGATCAGTGGACACCCGATCCTCTCTGGAAACACCATATATTTT.

This chain connects TRBV6-5 to TRBJ1-5; 11 bases agree with TRBD1. J lost 4 bases, V lost 5 bases, and 4 bases had no gene match. There are 15 residues in the CDR3. CDR1 and CDR2 (germline): MNHEY, SVGAGI. This CDR3 reads CASSRTGGGNQPQHF. The CDR3 DNA reads TGTGCCAGCAGTCGGACAGGGGGCGGTAATCAGCCCCAGCATTTT.

The chain has TRBV7-8 and TRBJ1-1, with TRBD1 matching 7 bases. The V segment lost 3 bases and the J segment 9 bases; nucleotides outside the gene matches: 7. CDR3 length: 13 amino acids. Germline CDR1 reads SGHVS; CDR2 reads FQNEAQ. CDR3 sequence: CASSLELQGKAFF. The CDR3 DNA follows: TGTGCCAGCAGCTTGGAATTACAGGGGAAAGCTTTCTTT.